This T cell receptor (beta chain) was sequenced in a study of T cells in Graves' hyperthyroidism and ophthalmopathy. V dropped 4 bases and J dropped 3; count of bases not matched to a gene: 0. Germline V gene lookup returns CDR1 ENHRY and CDR2 SYGVKD. The CDR3 is 14 amino acids. The TCR beta CDR3 regions underwent amplification using RNA transcripts as the source. Using the HTBI primer set, a first-round RT-PCR was run on the TCR CDR3. TCRdb fed the multiplex PCR reads into MiXCR, producing one record per CDR3 protein. The table has some 760,000 distinct CDR3 sequences, 14% seen once; the top ten hold about 10%.

The gene calls are TRBV10-3 and TRBJ2-6, with TRBD1 matching 7 bases. The clonotype originates from a woman younger than 30 with Graves' hyperthyroidism. The specimen sequenced was blood. CDR3: CAISGQGGANVLTF. The CDR3 bases are TGTGCCATCAGTGGACAGGGTGGGGCCAACGTCCTGACTTTC.